The TCR beta chain described here comes from a study of T cell clones after liver transplantation. About the research overall: Post-transplant blood was tracked for graft-donor-reactive T cell clones identified in a pre-transplant mixed lymphocyte reaction.

A remark on this clone: Its antigen is not identified.

The table came from immunoSEQ multiplex PCR; TCRdb's copy has only in-frame clones and leaves some out. The data hold 65,000 to 80,000 clones, with 80% observed a single time. Points from the study as a whole: Small, mixed patient groups and varying post-transplant times limit these conclusions. Graft donor-reactive T cells may have migrated into the graft rather than being deleted.

The ends were cut back, 0 bases at V and 1 base at J, with 13 bases in the middle. The CDR3 has 18 residues. Germline V gene data show CDR1 as WSHSY and CDR2 as SAAADI. The TCR sequence derives from a human donor who received a liver transplant. The sample consisted of CD4+ T cells from blood, taken before liver transplant. This chain connects TRBV10-2 to TRBJ2-6; D gene unclear. The CDR3 region is CASSESWTLRSGANVLTF. The CDR3 DNA reads TGCGCCAGCAGTGAGTCTTGGACCCTTAGATCTGGGGCCAACGTCCTGACTTTC.